This T cell receptor (beta chain) is from a study of blood T cell repertoires in COVID-19 (dated by TCRdb to the early 2020s). Background for the entire study: Samples covering the acute and convalescent phases of COVID-19 were provided by collaborators in the United States, Italy and Spain. The prospective study material was composed of cDNA or gDNA derived from T cells, B-cell-depleted T cells, or PBMCs. Subjects who had been exposed to COVID-19, were actively infected with it, or had recovered from it provided the deeply sampled blood TCRbeta repertoires that made up the dataset. The repertoires were made available in a free public database intended to serve as a resource for research on the immune response to SARS-CoV-2. The samples were drawn from the first 160 participants of the ongoing ImmuneRACE study and from over 950 subjects provided by 6 global collaborators. The sample metadata nearly always contained a de-identified subject ID, COVID-19 status, age in years and sex. Where available, HLA class I and class II types were obtained from metadata supplied by the sample provider rather than from assay-based typing. Overall results and qualifications from the work: Clinical and demographic metadata were provided uncurated, with the amount varying by source and participant.

This clone was detected only a few times. The antigen it recognizes is unknown. Base qualities were left out, and no much larger clone turns up one base away. TCRbeta CDR3 regions were amplified from genomic DNA by means of the immunoSEQ Assay, a bias-controlled multiplex PCR. For the original study's pipeline: Nucleated cell counts per sample were estimated from amplification of reference gene primers within the assay. Sequence reads were collapsed and filtered to measure the absolute abundance of every unique TCRbeta CDR3 rearrangement. For each sample, productive Simpson clonality was calculated as the square root of Simpson's diversity index across productive rearrangements. The source is immuneACCESS, and TCRdb retained only in-frame sequences with V and J called. Part of the clones is not carried over; for the studies checked, unresolved V genes explain less than half of this, and the remainder is unexplained. The V and J calls and clone size are taken from that table; D and trimming were inferred from the DNA. The sample has 200,000 to 250,000 clones on record, 70% to 85% of them singletons. Clones ranked in the top ten supply approximately 10% of the sample.

The CDR3 sequence holds 15 residues, the cysteine and phenylalanine included. Just CDR3 DNA is preserved here, 45 bases in frame from base 1. The germline V end is reduced by 0 bases and the J end by 10 bases; junction bases left unmatched: 6. The germline V gene sets CDR1 to SGHTA and CDR2 to FQGTGA. The collaborating institutions used their own protocols to collect whole blood in K2EDTA tubes. Collaborator samples were shipped for TCRbeta analysis as frozen whole blood, isolated PBMCs, or DNA extracted from either sample type. The sample consisted of peripheral blood. The TCR originated in a middle-aged man with active or convalescent COVID-19. The chain is made from TRBV7-3 and TRBJ1-6, and 7 bases in between align with TRBD1. The DNA sequence is as follows: TGTGCCAGCAGCTTAACATCAGGGGGAAGGTCACCCCTCCACTTT. It translates as CASSLTSGGRSPLHF.